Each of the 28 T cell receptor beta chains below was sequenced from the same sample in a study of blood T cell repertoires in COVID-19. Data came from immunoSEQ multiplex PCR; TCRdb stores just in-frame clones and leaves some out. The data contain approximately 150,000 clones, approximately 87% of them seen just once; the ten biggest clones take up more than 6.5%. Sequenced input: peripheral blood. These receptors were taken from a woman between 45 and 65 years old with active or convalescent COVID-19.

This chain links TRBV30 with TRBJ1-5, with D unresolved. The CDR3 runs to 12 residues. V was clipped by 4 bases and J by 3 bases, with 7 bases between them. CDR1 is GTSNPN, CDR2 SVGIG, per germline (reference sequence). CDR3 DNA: TGTGCCTGGACTATCAACAATCAGCCCCAGCATTTT. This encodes CAWTINNQPQHF.

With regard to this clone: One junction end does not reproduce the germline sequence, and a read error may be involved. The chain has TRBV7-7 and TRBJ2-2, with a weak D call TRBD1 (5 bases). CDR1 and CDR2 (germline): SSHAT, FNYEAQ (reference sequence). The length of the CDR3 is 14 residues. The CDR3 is CASSLDRFTGELFF. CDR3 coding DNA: TGTGCTAGCAGTTTAGACAGATTCACCGGGGAGCTGTTTTTT.

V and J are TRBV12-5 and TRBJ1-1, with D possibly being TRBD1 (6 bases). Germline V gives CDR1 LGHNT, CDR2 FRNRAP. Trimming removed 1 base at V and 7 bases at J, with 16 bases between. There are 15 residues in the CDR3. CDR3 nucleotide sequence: TGTGCTAGTGGTTTGGGAACCACAGGGTTCGTTGAAGCTTTCTTT. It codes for CASGLGTTGFVEAFF. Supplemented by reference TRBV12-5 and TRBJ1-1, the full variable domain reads DARVTQTPRHKVTEMGQEVTMRCQPILGHNTVFWYRQTMMQGLELLAYFRNRAPLDDSGMPKDRFSAEMPDATLATLKIQPSEPRDSAVYFCASGLGTTGFVEAFFGQGTRLTVV.

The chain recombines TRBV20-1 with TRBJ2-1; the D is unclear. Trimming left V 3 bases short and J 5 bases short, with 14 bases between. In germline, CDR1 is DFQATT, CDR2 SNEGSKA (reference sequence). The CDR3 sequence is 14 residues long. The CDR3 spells CSASGDTLNNEQFF. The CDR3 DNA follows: TGCAGTGCTAGTGGAGACACCCTAAACAATGAGCAGTTCTTC.

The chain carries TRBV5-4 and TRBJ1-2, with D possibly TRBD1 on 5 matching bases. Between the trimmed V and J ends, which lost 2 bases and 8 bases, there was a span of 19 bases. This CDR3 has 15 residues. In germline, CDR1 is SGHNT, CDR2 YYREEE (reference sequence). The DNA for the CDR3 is TGTGCCAGCAGCTTAGGGCGGGACGGCAGTCGGGGCTACACCTTC. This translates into CASSLGRDGSRGYTF.

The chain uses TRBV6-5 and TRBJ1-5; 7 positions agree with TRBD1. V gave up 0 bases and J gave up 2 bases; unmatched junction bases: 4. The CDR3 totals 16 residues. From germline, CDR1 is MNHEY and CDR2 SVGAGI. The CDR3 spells CASSYSGTAGNQPQHF. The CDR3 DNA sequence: TGTGCCAGCAGTTACTCGGGGACAGCGGGCAATCAGCCCCAGCATTTT.

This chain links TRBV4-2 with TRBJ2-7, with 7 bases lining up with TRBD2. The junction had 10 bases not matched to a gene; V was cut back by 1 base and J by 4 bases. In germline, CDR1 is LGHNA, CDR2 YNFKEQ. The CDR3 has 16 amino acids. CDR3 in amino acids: CASSQGGELAKYEQYF. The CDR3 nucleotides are TGTGCCAGCAGCCAAGGCGGAGAACTAGCGAAGTACGAGCAGTACTTC.

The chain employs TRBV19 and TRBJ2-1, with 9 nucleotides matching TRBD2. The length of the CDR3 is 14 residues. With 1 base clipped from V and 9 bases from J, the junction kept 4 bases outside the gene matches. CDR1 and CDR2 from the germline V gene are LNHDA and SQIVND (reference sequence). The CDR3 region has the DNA TGTGCCAGTAGTATAGGGATAGCGGGGGCTGAGCAGTTCTTC. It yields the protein CASSIGIAGAEQFF.

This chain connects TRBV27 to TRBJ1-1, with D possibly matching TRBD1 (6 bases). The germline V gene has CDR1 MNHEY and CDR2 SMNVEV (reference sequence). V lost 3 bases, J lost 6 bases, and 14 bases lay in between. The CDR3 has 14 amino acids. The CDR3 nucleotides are TGTGCCAGCAGTTTGGGTAGGGGGATGGCTGAAGCTTTCTTT. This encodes CASSLGRGMAEAFF.

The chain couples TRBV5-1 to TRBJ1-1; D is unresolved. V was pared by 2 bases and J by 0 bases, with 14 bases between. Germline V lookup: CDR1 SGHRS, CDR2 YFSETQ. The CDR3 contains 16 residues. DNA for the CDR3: TGCGCCAGCAGCTTTAAATCAGAGGCAATGAACACTGAAGCTTTCTTT. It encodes CASSFKSEAMNTEAFF.

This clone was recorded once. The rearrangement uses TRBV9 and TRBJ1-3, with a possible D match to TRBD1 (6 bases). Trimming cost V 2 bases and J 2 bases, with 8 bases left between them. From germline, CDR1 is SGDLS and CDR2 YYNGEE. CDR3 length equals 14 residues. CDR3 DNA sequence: TGTGCCAGCAGCGTGGGGGGGCCTGGAAACACCATATATTTT. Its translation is CASSVGGPGNTIYF.

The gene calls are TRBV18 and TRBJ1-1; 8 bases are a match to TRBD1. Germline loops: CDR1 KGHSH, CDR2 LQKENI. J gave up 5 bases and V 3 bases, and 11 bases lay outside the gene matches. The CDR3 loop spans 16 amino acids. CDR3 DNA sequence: TGTGCCAGCTCACCGAATAGTCAGGGGGCAGGGACTGAAGCTTTCTTT. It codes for CASSPNSQGAGTEAFF. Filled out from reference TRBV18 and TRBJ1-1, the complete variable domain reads NAGVMQNPRHLVRRRGQEARLRCSPMKGHSHVYWYRQLPEEGLKFMVYLQKENIIDESGMPKERFSAEFPKEGPSILRIQQVVRGDSAAYFCASSPNSQGAGTEAFFGQGTRLTVV.

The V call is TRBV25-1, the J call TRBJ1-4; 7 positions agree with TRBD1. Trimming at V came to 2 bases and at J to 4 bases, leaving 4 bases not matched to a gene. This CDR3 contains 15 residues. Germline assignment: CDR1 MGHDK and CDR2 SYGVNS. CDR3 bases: TGTGCCAGCAGTGAAGCAGGACAGGTTAATGAAAAACTGTTTTTT. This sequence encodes CASSEAGQVNEKLFF.

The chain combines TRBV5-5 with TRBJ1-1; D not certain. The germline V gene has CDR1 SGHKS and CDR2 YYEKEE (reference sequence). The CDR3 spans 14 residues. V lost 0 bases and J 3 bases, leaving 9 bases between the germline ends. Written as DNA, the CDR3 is TGTGCCAGCAGCTTGGCCGGGATGTACACTGAAGCTTTCTTT. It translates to CASSLAGMYTEAFF.

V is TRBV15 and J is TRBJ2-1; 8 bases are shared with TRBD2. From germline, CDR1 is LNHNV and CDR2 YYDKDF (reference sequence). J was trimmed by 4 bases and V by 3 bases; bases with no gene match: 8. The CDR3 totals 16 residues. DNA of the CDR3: TGTGCCACCAGCAGGACAAGCGGGGGTGTGTACAATGAGCAGTTCTTC. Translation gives CATSRTSGGVYNEQFF. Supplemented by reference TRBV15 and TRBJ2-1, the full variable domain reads DAMVIQNPRYQVTQFGKPVTLSCSQTLNHNVMYWYQQKSSQAPKLLFHYYDKDFNNEADTPDNFQSRRPNTSFCFLDIRSPGLGDTAMYLCATSRTSGGVYNEQFFGPGTRLTVL.

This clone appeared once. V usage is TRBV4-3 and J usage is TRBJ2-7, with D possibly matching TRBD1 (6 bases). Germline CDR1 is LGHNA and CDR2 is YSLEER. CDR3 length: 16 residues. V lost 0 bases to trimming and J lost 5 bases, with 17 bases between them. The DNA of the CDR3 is TGCGCCAGCAGCCAAGATCAAGAGACAGGTAAGGACGAGCAGTACTTC. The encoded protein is CASSQDQETGKDEQYF.

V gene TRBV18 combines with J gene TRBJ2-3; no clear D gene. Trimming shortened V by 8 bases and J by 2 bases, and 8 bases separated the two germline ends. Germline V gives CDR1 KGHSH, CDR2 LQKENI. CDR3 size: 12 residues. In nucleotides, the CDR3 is TGTGCCAGCGCGTCCTTCACAGATACGCAGTATTTT. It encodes CASASFTDTQYF.

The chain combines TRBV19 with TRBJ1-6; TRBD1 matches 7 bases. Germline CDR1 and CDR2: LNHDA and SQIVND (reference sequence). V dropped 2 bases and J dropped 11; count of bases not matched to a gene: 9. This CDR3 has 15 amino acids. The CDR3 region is CASSIKGTGEAPLHF. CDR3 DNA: TGTGCCAGTAGTATAAAGGGTACAGGGGAGGCACCCCTCCACTTT.

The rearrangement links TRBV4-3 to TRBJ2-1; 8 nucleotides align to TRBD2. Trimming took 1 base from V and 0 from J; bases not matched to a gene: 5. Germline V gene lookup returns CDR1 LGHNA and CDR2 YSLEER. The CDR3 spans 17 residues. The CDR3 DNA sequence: TGCGCCAGCAGCCAAGTAGCGGGGACGAGCTCCTACAATGAGCAGTTCTTC. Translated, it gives CASSQVAGTSSYNEQFF.

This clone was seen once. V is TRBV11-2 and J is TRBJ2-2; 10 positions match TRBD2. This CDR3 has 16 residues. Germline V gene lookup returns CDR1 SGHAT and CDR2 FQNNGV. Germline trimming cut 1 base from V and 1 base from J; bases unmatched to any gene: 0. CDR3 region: CASSLGLAGNTGELFF. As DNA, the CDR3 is TGTGCCAGCAGCTTAGGACTAGCGGGGAACACCGGGGAGCTGTTTTTT. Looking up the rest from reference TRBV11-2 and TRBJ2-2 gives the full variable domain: EAGVAQSPRYKIIEKRQSVAFWCNPISGHATLYWYQQILGQGPKLLIQFQNNGVVDDSQLPKDRFSAERLKGVDSTLKIQPAKLEDSAVYLCASSLGLAGNTGELFFGEGSRLTVL.

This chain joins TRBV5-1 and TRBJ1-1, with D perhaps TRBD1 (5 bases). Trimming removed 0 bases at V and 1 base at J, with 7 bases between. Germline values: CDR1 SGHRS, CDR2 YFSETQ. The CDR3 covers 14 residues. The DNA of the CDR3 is TGCGCCAGCAGCTTGGGGGGCACGAACACTGAAGCTTTCTTT. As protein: CASSLGGTNTEAFF. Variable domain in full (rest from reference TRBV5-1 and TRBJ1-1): KAGVTQTPRYLIKTRGQQVTLSCSPISGHRSVSWYQQTPGQGLQFLFEYFSETQRNKGNFPGRFSGRQFSNSRSEMNVSTLELGDSALYLCASSLGGTNTEAFFGQGTRLTVV.

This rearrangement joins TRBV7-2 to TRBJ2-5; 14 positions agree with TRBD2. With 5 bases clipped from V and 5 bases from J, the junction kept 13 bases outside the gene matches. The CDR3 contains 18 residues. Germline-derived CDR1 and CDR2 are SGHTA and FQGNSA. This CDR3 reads CASSQGLAGVRRAETQYF. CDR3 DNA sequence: TGTGCCAGCAGCCAGGGACTAGCGGGAGTCCGGCGAGCGGAGACCCAGTACTTC.

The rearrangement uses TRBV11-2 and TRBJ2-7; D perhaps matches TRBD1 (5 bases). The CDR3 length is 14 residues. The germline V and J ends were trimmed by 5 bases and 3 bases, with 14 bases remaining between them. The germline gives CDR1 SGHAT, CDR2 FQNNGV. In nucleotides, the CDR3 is TGTGCCAGCAGCATAAGGGGTGGGGTCTACGAGCAGTACTTC. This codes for CASSIRGGVYEQYF.

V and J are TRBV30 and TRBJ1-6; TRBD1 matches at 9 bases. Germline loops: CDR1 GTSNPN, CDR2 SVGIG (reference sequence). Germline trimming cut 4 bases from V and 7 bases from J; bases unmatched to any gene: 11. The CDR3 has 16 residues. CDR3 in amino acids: CAWTPRGTGGNSPLHF. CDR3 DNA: TGTGCCTGGACCCCACGGGGCACAGGGGGCAATTCACCCCTCCACTTT.

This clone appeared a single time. CDR3 sequence reads: CASRPDINTEAFF. CDR3 coding DNA: TGTGCCAGCAGACCGGACATAAACACTGAAGCTTTCTTT. The chain couples TRBV2 to TRBJ1-1; D might be TRBD1 (5 bases). The CDR3 is made up of 13 amino acids. CDR1 is SNHLY and CDR2 is FYNNEI in the germline V gene. V was clipped by 6 bases and J by 2 bases, with 10 bases between them. Variable domain in full (rest from reference TRBV2 and TRBJ1-1): EPEVTQTPSHQVTQMGQEVILRCVPISNHLYFYWYRQILGQKVEFLVSFYNNEISEKSEIFDDQFSVERPDGSNFTLKIRSTKLEDSAMYFCASRPDINTEAFFGQGTRLTVV.

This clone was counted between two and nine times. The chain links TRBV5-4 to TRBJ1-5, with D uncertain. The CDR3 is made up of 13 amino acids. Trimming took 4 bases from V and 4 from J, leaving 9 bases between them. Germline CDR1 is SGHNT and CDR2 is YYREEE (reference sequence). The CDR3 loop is CASSLRGNQPQHF. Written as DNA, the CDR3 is TGTGCCAGCAGCCTCCGGGGAAATCAGCCCCAGCATTTT.

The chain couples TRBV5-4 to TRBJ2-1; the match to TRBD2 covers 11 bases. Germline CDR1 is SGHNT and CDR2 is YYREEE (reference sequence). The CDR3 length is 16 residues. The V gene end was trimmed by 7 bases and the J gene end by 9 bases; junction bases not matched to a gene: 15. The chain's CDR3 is CASYQGGLAGGGEQFF. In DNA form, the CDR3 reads TGTGCCAGCTATCAAGGTGGGCTAGCGGGAGGCGGTGAGCAGTTCTTC. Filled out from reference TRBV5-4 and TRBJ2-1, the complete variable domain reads ETGVTQSPTHLIKTRGQQVTLRCSSQSGHNTVSWYQQALGQGPQFIFQYYREEENGRGNFPPRFSGLQFPNYSSELNVNALELDDSALYLCASYQGGLAGGGEQFFGPGTRLTVL.

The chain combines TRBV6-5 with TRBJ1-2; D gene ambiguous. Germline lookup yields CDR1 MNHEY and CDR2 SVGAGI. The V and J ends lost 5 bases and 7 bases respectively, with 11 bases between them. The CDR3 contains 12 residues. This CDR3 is CASSKRRGGYTF. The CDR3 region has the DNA TGTGCCAGCAGTAAGCGACGGGGTGGCTACACCTTC.